Ten or more counts support the clone carrying this T cell receptor (beta chain). Antigen: not known. This entry is derived from a study of breast tumors, draining lymph nodes, adjacent tissues. Breast cancer patients provided tissue from their axillary draining lymph nodes. TCRdb reprocessed the multiplex PCR reads via MiXCR and lists one record per CDR3 protein. The table lists under 300,000 distinct CDR3 sequences, about 34% of them singletons. The study's findings and limits: Luminal-like breast cancer showed significantly higher tumor–nontumor repertoire similarity than basal-like. Tumor repertoires ranked between lymph nodes and nontumor tissue in diversity, with V and J gene preferences. The lymph node origin of tumor T cells was framed as consistent with a hypothesis, not demonstrated.

Trimming shortened V by 0 bases and J by 8 bases, and 5 bases separated the two germline ends. The CDR3 totals 11 residues. The germline V gene has CDR1 MNHNY and CDR2 SVGAGI (reference sequence). Sequences were obtained from axillary lymph node tissue. The clonotype comes from a female donor with breast cancer. Some clones in this sample may be carry-over from other donors' samples. This chain links TRBV6-6 with TRBJ2-7, with D unclear. The DNA of the CDR3 is TGTGCCAGCAGTTACTCGGCACAGCAGTACTTC. It encodes CASSYSAQQYF.